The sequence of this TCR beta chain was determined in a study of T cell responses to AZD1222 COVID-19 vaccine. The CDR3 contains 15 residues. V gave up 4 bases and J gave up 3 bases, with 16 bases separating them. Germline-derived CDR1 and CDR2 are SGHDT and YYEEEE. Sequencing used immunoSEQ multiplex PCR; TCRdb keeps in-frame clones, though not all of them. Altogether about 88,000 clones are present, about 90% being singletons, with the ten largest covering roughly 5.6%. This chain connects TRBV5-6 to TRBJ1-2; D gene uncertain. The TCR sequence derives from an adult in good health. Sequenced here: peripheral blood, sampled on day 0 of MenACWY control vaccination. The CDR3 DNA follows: TGTGCCAGCAGCCAGCAAGGCAGGTGGGACTATGGCTACACCTTC. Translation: CASSQQGRWDYGYTF.